This T cell receptor beta chain was found in a study of OX40 agonist ivuxolimab in advanced cancers. Study context: Patients received ivuxolimab, an intravenous treatment, every 2 weeks at 0.01 to 10 mg/kg. Dose-escalation subjects each had hepatocellular carcinoma, melanoma, renal cell or head and neck cancer. Overall study results and limits: Clonal expansion by week 6 occurred in CD4+ and CD8+ blood T cells (at 0.1 to 3.0 mg/kg).

Produced via immunoSEQ multiplex PCR; TCRdb's table is partial and in-frame only. Of fewer than 90,000 clones listed, around 90% are singletons. Germline V gene sequence: CDR1 SGHRS, CDR2 YFSETQ. J was trimmed by 6 bases and V by 2 bases; bases with no gene match: 6. There are 15 residues in the CDR3. Remarks on this clone: Its matching antigen is unknown.

The receptor comes from an adult with an advanced solid tumor such as melanoma, head and neck, liver or kidney cancer. V gene TRBV5-1 combines with J gene TRBJ2-1; TRBD2 aligns across 9 bases. The material sequenced was CD4+ or CD8+ T cells sorted from blood, taken in a trial of the OX40 agonist ivuxolimab. CDR3 in DNA: TGCGCCAGCAGCTTTTTAGCGGGAGCGGCCAATGAGCAGTTCTTC. Its protein is CASSFLAGAANEQFF.